One sample yielded the 2 T cell receptor beta chains listed below, sequenced in a study of human T cells and chemical hapten exposure. TCRdb passed the RACE reads through MiXCR, listing each CDR3 protein once. This table holds roughly 180,000 distinct CDR3 sequences, more than 20% found once. As to time point: patch test 1, 2 weeks after DPC sensitization. Treatment reported: therapeutic diphenylcyclopropenone sensitization with weekly scalp DPC. The material sequenced was whole blood, taken in connection with sensitization to the hapten diphenylcyclopropenone (DPC). The receptors stem from a woman between 45 and 65 years old with alopecia areata. Some clones in this sample may be carry-over from other donors' samples.

Only a few counts were recorded for this clonotype. The chain employs TRBV5-1 and TRBJ2-1; the D is unclear. Trimming removed 0 bases at V and 2 bases at J, with 9 bases between. Germline CDR1 and CDR2: SGHRS and YFSETQ. This CDR3 comprises 15 residues. The CDR3, as DNA: TGCGCCAGCAGCTTGGCACCGGTGACCTACAATGAGCAGTTCTTC. The encoded protein is CASSLAPVTYNEQFF.

The chain carries TRBV6-1 and TRBJ2-1, with 8 positions matching TRBD1. In germline, CDR1 is MNHNS, CDR2 SASEGT. V lost 6 bases to trimming and J lost 10 bases; unmatched junction nucleotides: 14. The CDR3 spans 15 residues. The CDR3 DNA sequence: TGTGCCAGCAGGAGTGCAGGGGGCTTGAAGTGGGAGCAGTTCTTC. This translates into CASRSAGGLKWEQFF.